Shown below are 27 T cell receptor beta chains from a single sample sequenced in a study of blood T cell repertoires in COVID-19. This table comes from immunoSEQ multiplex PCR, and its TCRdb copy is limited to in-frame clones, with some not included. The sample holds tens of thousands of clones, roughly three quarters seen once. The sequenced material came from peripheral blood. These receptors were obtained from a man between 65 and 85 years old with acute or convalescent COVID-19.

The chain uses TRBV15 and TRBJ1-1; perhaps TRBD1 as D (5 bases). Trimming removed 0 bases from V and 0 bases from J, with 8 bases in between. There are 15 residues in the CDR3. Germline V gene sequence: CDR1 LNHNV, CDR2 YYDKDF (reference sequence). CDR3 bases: TGTGCCACCAGCAGAGATCTAGGGGTGAACACTGAAGCTTTCTTT. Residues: CATSRDLGVNTEAFF.

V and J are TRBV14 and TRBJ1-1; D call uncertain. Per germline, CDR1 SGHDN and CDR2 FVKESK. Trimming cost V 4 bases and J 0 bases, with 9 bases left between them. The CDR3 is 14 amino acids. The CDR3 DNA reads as TGTGCCAGCAGCCGTTCCCCAATGAACACTGAAGCTTTCTTT. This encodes CASSRSPMNTEAFF.

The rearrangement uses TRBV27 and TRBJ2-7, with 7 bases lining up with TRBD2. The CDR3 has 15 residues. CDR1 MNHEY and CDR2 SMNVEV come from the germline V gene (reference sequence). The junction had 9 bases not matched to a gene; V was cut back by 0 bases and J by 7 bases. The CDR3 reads CASSLSLGGRGEQYF. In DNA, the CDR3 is TGTGCCAGCAGTTTATCCCTCGGGGGGAGAGGTGAGCAGTACTTC.

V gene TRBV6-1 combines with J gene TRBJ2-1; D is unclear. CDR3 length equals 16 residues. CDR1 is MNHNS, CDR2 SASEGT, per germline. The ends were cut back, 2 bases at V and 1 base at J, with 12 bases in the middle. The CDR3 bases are TGTGCCAGCAGTGAACTCCTCGTGACATCCTACAATGAGCAGTTCTTC. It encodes CASSELLVTSYNEQFF.

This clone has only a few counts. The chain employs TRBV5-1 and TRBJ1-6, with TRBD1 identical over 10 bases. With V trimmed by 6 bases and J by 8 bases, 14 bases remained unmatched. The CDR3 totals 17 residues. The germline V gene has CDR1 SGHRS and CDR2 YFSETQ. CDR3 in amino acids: CASTEGQGRVDDSPLHF. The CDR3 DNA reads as TGCGCCAGCACCGAGGGACAGGGGCGTGTAGATGATTCACCCCTCCACTTT.

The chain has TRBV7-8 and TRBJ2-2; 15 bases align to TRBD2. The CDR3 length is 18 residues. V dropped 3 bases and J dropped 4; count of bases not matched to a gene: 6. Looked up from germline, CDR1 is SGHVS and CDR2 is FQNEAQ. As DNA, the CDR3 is TGTGCCAGCAGCTTTGGACTAGCGGGGGGGCTGGGCACCGGGGAGCTGTTTTTT. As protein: CASSFGLAGGLGTGELFF.

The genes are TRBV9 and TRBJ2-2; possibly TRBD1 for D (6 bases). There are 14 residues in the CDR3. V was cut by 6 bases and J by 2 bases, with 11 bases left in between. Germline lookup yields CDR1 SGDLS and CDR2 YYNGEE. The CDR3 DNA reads TGTGCCAGCACGGGACAACCAAACACCGGGGAGCTGTTTTTT. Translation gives CASTGQPNTGELFF.

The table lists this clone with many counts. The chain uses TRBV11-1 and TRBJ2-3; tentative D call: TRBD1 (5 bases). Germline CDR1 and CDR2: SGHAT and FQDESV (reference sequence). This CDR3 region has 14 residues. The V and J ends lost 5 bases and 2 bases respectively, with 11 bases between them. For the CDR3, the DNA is TGTGCCAGCAGCCCAGACAGTTCCACAGATACGCAGTATTTT. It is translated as CASSPDSSTDTQYF. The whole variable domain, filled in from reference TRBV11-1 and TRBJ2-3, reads EAEVAQSPRYKITEKSQAVAFWCDPISGHATLYWYRQILGQGPELLVQFQDESVVDDSQLPKDRFSAERLKGVDSTLKIQPAELGDSAMYLCASSPDSSTDTQYFGPGTRLTVL.

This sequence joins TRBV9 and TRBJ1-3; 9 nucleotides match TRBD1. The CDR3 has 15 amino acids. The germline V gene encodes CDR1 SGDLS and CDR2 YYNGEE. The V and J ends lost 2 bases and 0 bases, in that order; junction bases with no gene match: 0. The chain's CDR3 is CASSVTGGSGNTIYF. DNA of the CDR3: TGTGCCAGCAGCGTGACAGGGGGCTCTGGAAACACCATATATTTT.

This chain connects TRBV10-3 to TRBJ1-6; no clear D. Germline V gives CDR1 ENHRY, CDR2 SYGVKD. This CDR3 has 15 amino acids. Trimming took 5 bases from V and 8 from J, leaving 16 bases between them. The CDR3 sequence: CAISSLGLKDSPLHF. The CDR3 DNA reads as TGTGCCATCAGTTCCCTGGGCCTTAAAGATTCACCCCTCCACTTT.

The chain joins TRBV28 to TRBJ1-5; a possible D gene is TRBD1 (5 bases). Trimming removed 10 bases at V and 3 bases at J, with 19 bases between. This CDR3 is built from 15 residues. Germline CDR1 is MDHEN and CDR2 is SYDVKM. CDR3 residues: CATWNVQEINQPQHF. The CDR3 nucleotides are TGTGCCACTTGGAATGTACAGGAAATCAATCAGCCCCAGCATTTT. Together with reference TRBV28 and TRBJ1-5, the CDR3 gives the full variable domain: DVKVTQSSRYLVKRTGEKVFLECVQDMDHENMFWYRQDPGLGLRLIYFSYDVKMKEKGDIPEGYSVSREKKERFSLILESASTNQTSMYLCATWNVQEINQPQHFGDGTRLSIL.

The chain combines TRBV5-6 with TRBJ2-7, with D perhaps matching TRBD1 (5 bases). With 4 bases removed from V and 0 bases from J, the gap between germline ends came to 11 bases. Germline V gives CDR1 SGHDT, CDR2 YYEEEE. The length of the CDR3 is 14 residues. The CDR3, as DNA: TGTGCCAGCAGCCTCACCGACAGCTCCTACGAGCAGTACGTC. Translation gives CASSLTDSSYEQYV.

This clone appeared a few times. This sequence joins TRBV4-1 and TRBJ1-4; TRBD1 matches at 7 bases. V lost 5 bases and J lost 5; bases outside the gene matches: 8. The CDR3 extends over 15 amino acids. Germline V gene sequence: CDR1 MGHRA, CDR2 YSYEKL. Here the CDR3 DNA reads TGCGCCAGCAGCACTTTAAGGGGGCAGAATGAAAAACTGTTTTTT. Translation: CASSTLRGQNEKLFF.

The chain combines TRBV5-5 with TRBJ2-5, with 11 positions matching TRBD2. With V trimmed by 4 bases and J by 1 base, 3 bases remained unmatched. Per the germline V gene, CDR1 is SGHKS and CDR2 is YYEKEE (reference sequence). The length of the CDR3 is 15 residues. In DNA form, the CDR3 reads TGTGCCAGCAGCACTAGCGGGGGCCCCCAAGAGACCCAGTACTTC. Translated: CASSTSGGPQETQYF.

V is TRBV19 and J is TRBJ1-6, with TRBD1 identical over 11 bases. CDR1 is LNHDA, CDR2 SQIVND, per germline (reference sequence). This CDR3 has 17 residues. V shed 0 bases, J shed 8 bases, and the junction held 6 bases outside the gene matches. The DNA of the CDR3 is TGTGCCAGTAGTATAGACTATCGGGGACAGGGGGATTCACCCCTCCACTTT. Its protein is CASSIDYRGQGDSPLHF.

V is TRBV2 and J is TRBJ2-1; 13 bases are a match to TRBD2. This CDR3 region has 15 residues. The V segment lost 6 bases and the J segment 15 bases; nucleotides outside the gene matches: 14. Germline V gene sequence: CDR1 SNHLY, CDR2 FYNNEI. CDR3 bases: TGTGCCAGCAGGGACGGACTAGCGGGGGCTGGGGGTTGGTTCTTC. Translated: CASRDGLAGAGGWFF.

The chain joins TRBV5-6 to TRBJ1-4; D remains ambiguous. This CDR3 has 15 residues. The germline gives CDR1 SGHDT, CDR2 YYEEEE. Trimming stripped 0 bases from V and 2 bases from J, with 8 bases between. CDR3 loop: CASSLVGETNEKLFF. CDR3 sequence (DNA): TGTGCCAGCAGCTTGGTTGGGGAGACTAATGAAAAACTGTTTTTT.

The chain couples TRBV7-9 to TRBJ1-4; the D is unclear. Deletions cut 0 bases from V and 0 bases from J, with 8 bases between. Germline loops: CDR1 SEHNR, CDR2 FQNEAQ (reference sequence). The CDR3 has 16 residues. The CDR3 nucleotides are TGTGCCAGCAGCTTAGCGTTGGCAGCAACTAATGAAAAACTGTTTTTT. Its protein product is CASSLALAATNEKLFF. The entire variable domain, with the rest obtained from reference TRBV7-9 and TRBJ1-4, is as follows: DTGVSQNPRHKITKRGQNVTFRCDPISEHNRLYWYRQTLGQGPEFLTYFQNEAQLEKSRLLSDRFSAERPKGSFSTLEIQRTEQGDSAMYLCASSLALAATNEKLFFGSGTQLSVL.

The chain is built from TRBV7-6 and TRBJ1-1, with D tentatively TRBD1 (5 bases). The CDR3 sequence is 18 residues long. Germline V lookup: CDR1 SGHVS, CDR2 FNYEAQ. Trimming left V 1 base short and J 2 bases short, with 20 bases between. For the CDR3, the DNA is TGTGCCAGCAGCTTAGTGTTGTATCGGGACGGGAGTAACACTGAAGCTTTCTTT. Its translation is CASSLVLYRDGSNTEAFF.

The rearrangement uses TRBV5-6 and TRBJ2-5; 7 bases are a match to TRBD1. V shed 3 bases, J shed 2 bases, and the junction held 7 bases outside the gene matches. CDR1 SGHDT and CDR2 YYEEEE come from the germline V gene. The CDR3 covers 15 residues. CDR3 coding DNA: TGTGCCAGCAGCTCGCCCGGGACAGAACAAGAGACCCAGTACTTC. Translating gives CASSSPGTEQETQYF.

CDR3 sequence: CASSLDRGRRGAGELFF. In nucleotides, the CDR3 is TGTGCCAGCAGCTTGGACAGGGGGCGTAGAGGCGCCGGGGAGCTGTTTTTT. This chain uses TRBV5-5 with TRBJ2-2, with 9 bases identical to TRBD1. Germline V gene sequence: CDR1 SGHKS, CDR2 YYEKEE (reference sequence). Trimming at V came to 0 bases and at J to 6 bases, leaving 9 bases not matched to a gene. CDR3 length equals 17 residues.

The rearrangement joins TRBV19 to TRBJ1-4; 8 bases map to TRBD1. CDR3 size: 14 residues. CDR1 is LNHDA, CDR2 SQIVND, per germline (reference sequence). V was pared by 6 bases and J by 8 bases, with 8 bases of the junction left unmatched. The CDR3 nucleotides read TGTGCCAGTAGGCCTCAGGGGGCTAGGGAAAAACTGTTTTTT. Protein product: CASRPQGAREKLFF.

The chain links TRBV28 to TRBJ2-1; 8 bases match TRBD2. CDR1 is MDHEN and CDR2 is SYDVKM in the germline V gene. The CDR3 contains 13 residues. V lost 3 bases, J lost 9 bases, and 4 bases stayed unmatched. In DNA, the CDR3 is TGTGCCAGCAGTTTGATCGGGGGGGTTGAGCAGTTCTTC. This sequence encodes CASSLIGGVEQFF.

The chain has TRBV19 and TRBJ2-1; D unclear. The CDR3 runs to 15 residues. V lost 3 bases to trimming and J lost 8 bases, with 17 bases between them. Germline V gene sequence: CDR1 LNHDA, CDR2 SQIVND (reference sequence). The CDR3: CASSMNYRGWDEQFF. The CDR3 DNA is TGTGCCAGTAGTATGAACTACCGAGGTTGGGATGAGCAGTTCTTC.

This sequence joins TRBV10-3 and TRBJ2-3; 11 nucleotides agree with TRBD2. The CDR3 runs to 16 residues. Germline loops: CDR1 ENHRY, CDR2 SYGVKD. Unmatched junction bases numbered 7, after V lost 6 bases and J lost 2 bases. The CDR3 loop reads CAIRVTSGADTDTQYF. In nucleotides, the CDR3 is TGTGCCATCAGAGTGACTAGCGGGGCCGACACAGATACGCAGTATTTT.

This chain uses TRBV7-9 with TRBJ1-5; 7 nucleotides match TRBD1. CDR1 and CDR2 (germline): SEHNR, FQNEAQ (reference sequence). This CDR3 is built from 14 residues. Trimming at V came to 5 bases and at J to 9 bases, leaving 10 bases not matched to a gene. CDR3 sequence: CASSETGPRGPQHF. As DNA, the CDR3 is TGTGCCAGCAGCGAGACAGGGCCGCGGGGGCCCCAGCATTTT.

The CDR3 reads CASSPPGQGRKTQYF. CDR3 nucleotides: TGTGCCAGCAGTCCCCCGGGACAGGGTAGGAAGACCCAGTACTTC. The chain uses TRBV28 and TRBJ2-5; TRBD1 agrees at 9 bases. The CDR3 loop spans 15 amino acids. J lost 6 bases, V lost 5 bases, and 10 bases had no gene match. Germline V gene lookup returns CDR1 MDHEN and CDR2 SYDVKM. Filled out from reference TRBV28 and TRBJ2-5, the complete variable domain reads DVKVTQSSRYLVKRTGEKVFLECVQDMDHENMFWYRQDPGLGLRLIYFSYDVKMKEKGDIPEGYSVSREKKERFSLILESASTNQTSMYLCASSPPGQGRKTQYFGPGTRLLVL.